This T cell receptor (beta chain) was captured in a study of T cell repertoires in cytomegalovirus infection. For the study at large: CMV epitopes used comprised recently identified HLA-C-restricted ones and well-studied HLA-B-restricted ones. Evidence of both CMV infection and a matching HLA type came from public TCR beta signatures.

This clonotype was seen only a few times. What it binds is not known. TCRdb re-called the reads through MiXCR, storing one row per CDR3 protein. The sample has approximately 600,000 distinct CDR3 sequences, 40% seen once. From germline, CDR1 is WSHSY and CDR2 SAAADI. This CDR3 contains 14 residues. V was trimmed by 5 bases and J by 0 bases, leaving 11 bases between them. This TCR derives from a human donor in good health (CMV status not recorded). Some clones in this sample may be carry-over from other donors' samples. Sequenced material: cultured PBMCs, taken from culture after CMV antigen stimulation. The chain recombines TRBV10-2 with TRBJ2-7, with no clear D. The CDR3 reads CASSPAASSYEQYF. CDR3 sequence (DNA): TGCGCCAGCAGTCCCGCAGCAAGCTCCTACGAGCAGTACTTC.